This T cell receptor (beta chain) was captured in a study of cytomegalovirus exposure and HLA in healthy donors. Primers for the PCR totalled 60 Vbeta and 13 Jbeta. The method was immunoSEQ multiplex PCR; TCRdb's version includes in-frame clones alone and lacks a portion of them. The sample has some 84,000 clones. A remark on this clone: Its antigen is unknown.

Overall study findings and caveats: Association of a missense DCLRE1C variant with TCR beta V- and J-gene trimming was reported in a later analysis. Several of the most significant clusters appeared, in a later analysis, to be linked to common viral pathogens. The classifier was said to identify cytomegalovirus status with high specificity and sensitivity. TCR beta sequences numbering around 15,000 were associated with HLA alleles at 0.05 false discovery rate in a later analysis.

CDR3 length equals 15 residues. CDR1 and CDR2 (germline): KGHSH, LQKENI. V was pared by 6 bases and J by 0 bases, with 11 bases between. This chain uses TRBV18 with TRBJ1-4; a possible D gene is TRBD1 (5 bases). Sequencing was performed on PBMCs. This clonotype was obtained from a man aged 45 to 65 in good health and CMV-seronegative. CDR3 region: CASSPTDATNEKLFF. CDR3 nucleotides: TGTGCCAGCTCTCCGACAGATGCAACTAATGAAAAACTGTTTTTT.